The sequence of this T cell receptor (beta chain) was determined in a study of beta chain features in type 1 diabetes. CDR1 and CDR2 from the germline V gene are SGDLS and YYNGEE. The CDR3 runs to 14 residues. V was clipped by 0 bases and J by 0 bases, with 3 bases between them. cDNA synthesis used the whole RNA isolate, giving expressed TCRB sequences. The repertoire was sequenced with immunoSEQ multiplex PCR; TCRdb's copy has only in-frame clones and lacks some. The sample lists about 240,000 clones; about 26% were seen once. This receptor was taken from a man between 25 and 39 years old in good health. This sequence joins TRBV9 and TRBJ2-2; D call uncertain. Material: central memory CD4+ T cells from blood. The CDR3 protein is CASSVVSNTGELFF. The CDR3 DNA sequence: TGTGCCAGCAGCGTAGTATCGAACACCGGGGAGCTGTTTTTT.